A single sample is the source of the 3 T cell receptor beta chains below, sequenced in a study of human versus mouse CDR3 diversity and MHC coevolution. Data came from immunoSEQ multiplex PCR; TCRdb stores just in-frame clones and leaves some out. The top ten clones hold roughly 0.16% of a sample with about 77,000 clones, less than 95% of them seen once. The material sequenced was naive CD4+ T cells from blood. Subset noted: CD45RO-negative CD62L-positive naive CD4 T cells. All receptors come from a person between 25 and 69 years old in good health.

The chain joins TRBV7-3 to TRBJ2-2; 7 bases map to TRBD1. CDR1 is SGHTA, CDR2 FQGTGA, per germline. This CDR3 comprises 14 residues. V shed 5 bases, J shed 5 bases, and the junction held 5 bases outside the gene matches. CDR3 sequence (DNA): TGTGCCAGCAGCCCATCGACAGGGACCGGGGAGCTGTTTTTT. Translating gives CASSPSTGTGELFF.

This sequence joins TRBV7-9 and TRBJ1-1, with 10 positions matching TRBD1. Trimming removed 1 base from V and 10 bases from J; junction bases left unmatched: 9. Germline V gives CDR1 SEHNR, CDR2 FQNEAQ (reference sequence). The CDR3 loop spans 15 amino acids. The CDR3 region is CASSLGDRGLRSAFF. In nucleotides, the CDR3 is TGTGCCAGCAGCTTAGGGGACAGGGGTCTAAGATCAGCTTTCTTT.

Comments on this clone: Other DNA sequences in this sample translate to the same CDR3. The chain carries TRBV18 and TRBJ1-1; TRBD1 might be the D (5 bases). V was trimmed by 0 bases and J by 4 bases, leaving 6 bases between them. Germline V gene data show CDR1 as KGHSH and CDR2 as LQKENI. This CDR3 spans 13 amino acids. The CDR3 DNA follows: TGTGCCAGCTCACCACCCGGGGGCACTGAAGCTTTCTTT. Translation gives CASSPPGGTEAFF.